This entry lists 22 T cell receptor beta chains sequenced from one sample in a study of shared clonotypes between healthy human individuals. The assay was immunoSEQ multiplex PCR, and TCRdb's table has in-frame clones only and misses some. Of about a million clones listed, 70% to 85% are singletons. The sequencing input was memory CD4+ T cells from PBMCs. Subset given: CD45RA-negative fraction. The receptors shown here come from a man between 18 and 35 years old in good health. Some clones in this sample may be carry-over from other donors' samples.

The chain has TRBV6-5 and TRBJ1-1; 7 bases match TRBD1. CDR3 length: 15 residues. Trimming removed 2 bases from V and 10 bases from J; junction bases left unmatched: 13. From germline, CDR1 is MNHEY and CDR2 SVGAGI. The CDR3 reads CASSYRTGQRVVAFF. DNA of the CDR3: TGTGCCAGCAGTTACCGGACGGGACAGAGGGTCGTAGCTTTCTTT.

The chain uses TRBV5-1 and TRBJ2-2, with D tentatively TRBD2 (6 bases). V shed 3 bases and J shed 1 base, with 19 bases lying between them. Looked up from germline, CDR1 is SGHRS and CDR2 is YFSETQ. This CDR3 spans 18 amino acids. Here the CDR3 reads CASSSGQWRRGNTGELFF. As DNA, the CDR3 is TGCGCCAGCAGCTCGGGGCAATGGCGGCGGGGGAACACCGGGGAGCTGTTTTTT.

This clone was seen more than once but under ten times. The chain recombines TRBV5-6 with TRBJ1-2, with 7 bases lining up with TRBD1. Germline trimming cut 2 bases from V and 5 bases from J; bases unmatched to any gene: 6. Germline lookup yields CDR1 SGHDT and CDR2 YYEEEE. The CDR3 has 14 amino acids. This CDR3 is CASSLLLTGYGYTF. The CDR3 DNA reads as TGTGCCAGCAGCTTACTCCTGACAGGGTATGGCTACACCTTC.

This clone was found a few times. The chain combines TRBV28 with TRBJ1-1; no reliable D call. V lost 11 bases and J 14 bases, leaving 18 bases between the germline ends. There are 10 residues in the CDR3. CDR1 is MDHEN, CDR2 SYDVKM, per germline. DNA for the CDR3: TGTGCCCCGGGAAGAAGGGAGGCATTCTTT. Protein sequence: CAPGRREAFF.

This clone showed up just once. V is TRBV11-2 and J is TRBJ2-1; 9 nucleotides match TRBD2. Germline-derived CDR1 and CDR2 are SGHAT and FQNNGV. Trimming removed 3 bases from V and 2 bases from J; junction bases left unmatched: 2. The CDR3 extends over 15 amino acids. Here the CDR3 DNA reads TGTGCCAGCAGCTTGGAGCGGGGGGCCTACAATGAGCAGTTCTTC. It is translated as CASSLERGAYNEQFF.

The CDR3 nucleotides are TGTGCCAGCAGCCCCTGGGACAACCAAGAGACCCAGTACTTC. This codes for CASSPWDNQETQYF. V gene TRBV5-6 combines with J gene TRBJ2-5; D might be TRBD1 (6 bases). Germline CDR1 and CDR2: SGHDT and YYEEEE. The CDR3 has 14 amino acids. V lost 4 bases to trimming and J lost 0 bases, with 10 bases between them.

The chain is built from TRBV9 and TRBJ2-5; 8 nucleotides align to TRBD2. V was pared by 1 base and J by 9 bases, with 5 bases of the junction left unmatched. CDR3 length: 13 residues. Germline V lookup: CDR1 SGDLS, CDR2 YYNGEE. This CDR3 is CASSVTGRGAQYF. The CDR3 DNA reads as TGTGCCAGCAGCGTAACCGGGAGGGGGGCCCAGTACTTC.

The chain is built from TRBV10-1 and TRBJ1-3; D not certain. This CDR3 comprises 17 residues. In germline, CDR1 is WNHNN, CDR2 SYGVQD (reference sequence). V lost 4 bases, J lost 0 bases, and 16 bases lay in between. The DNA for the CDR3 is TGCGCCAGCAGTGTGGCCGGGATCTTTCCCTCTGGAAACACCATATATTTT. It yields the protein CASSVAGIFPSGNTIYF.

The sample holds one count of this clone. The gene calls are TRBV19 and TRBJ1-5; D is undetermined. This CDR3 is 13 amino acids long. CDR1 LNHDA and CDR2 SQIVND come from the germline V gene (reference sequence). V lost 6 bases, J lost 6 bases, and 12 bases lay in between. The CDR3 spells CASSTTSSQPQHF. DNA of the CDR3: TGTGCCAGTAGCACGACGTCGTCTCAGCCCCAGCATTTT.

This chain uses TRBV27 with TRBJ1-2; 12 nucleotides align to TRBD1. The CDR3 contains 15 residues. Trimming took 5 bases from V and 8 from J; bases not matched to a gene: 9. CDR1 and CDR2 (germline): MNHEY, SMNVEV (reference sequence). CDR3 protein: CASSRGTGGLRGYTF. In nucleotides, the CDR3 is TGTGCCAGCAGTCGAGGGACAGGGGGCCTCCGGGGCTACACCTTC.

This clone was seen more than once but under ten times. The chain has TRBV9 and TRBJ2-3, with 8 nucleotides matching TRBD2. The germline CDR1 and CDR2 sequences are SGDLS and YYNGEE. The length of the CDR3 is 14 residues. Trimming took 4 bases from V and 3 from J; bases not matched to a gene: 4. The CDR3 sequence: CASSTGTRTDTQYF. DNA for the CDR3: TGTGCCAGCAGCACTGGGACTAGGACAGATACGCAGTATTTT.

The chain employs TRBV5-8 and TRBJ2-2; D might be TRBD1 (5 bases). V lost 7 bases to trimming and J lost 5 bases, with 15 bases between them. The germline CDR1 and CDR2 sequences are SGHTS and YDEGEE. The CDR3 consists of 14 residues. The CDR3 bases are TGTGCCAGCCAAAGGGGTGCCGGGACCGGGGAGCTGTTTTTT. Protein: CASQRGAGTGELFF.

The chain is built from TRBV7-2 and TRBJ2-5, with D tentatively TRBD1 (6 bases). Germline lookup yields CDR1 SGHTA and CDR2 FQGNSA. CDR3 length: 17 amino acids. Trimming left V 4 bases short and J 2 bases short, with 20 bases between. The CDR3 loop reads CASSSPRDKPGQETQYF. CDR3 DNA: TGTGCCAGCAGCTCGCCCCGGGACAAGCCCGGACAAGAGACCCAGTACTTC.

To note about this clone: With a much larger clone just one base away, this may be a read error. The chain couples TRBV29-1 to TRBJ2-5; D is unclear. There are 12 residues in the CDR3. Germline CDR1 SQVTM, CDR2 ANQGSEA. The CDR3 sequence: CSVVGRGETKYF. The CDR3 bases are TGCAGCGTGGTCGGACGAGGAGAGACCAAGTACTTC.

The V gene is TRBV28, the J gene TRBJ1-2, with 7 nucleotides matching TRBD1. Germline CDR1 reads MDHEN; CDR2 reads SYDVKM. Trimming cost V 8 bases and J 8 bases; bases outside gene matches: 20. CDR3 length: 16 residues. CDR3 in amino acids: CASGIAGGKEERGYTF. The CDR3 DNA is TGTGCCAGCGGGATCGCAGGGGGTAAGGAAGAGAGGGGCTACACCTTC.

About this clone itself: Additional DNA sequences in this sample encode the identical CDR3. The CDR3 loop reads CASSPTGDGYTF. The CDR3 coding sequence is TGTGCCAGCAGTCCCACAGGGGATGGCTACACCTTC. The chain joins TRBV27 to TRBJ1-2; 7 nucleotides agree with TRBD1. The CDR3 consists of 12 residues. Germline trimming cut 5 bases from V and 6 bases from J; bases unmatched to any gene: 3. Per germline, CDR1 MNHEY and CDR2 SMNVEV (reference sequence).

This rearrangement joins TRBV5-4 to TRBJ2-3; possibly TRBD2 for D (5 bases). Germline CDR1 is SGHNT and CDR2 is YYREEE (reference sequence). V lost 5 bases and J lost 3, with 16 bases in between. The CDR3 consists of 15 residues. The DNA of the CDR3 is TGTGCCAGCAGTTACAAGGGAGAAGGGACAGATACGCAGTATTTT. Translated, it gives CASSYKGEGTDTQYF.

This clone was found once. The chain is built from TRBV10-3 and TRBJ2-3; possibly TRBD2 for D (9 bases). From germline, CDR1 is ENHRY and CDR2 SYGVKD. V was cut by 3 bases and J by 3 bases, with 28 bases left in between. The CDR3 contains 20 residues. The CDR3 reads CAISDRTGRGREGTTDTQYF. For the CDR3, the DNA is TGTGCCATCAGTGACAGGACAGGGCGAGGGCGGGAGGGGACGACAGATACGCAGTATTTT.

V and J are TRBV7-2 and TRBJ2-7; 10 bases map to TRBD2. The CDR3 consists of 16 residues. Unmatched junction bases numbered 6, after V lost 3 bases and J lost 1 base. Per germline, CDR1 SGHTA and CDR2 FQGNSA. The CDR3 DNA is TGTGCCAGCAGCTTCCGAGCTAGCGGGAGTTCCTACGAGCAGTACTTC. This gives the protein CASSFRASGSSYEQYF.

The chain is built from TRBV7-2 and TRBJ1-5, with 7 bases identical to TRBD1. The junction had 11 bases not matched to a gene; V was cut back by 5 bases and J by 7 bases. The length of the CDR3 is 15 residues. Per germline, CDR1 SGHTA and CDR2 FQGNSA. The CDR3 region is CASSLITGAEQPQHF. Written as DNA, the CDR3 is TGTGCCAGCAGCCTCATCACAGGGGCCGAACAGCCCCAGCATTTT.

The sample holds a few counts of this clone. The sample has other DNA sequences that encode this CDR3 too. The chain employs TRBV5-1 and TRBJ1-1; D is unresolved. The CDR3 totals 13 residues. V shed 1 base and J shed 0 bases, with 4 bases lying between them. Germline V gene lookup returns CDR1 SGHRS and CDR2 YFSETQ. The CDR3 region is CASSLRVNTEAFF. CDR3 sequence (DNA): TGCGCCAGCAGCTTGCGGGTGAACACTGAAGCTTTCTTT.

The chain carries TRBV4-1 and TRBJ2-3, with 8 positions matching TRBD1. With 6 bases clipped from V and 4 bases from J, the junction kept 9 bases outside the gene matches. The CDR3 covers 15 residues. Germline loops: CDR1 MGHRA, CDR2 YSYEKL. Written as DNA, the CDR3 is TGCGCCAGCAGGCCGACAGGGGCGGACTCAGATACGCAGTATTTT. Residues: CASRPTGADSDTQYF.